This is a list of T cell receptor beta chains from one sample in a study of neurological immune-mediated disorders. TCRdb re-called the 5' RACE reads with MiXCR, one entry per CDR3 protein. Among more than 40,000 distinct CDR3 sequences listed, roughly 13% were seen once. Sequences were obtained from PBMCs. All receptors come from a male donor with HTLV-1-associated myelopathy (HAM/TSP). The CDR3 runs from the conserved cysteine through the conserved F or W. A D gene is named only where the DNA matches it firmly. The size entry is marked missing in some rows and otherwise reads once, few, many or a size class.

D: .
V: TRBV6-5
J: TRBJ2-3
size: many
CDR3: CASSPYRDTQYF
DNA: TGTGCCAGCAGTCCCTACCGGGATACGCAGTATTTT

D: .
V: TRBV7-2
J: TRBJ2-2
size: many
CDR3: CASSLSSGLNTGELFF
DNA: TGTGCCAGCAGCTTATCCTCGGGACTTAACACCGGGGAGCTGTTTTTT

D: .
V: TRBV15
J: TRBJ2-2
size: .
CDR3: CATSRERGIAGELFF
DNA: TGTGCCACCAGCAGGGAAAGGGGTATTGCCGGGGAGCTGTTTTTT

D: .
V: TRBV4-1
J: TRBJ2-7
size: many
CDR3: CASSLLGTSGAYEQYF
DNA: TGCGCCAGCAGCCTCCTCGGGACCTCGGGCGCCTACGAGCAGTACTTC

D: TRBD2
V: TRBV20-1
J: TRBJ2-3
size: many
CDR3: CSAGLAGGGDTQYF
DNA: TGCAGTGCCGGACTAGCGGGGGGCGGGGATACGCAGTATTTT

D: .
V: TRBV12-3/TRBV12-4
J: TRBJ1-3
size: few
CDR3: CASSPLSGNTIYF
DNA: TGTGCCAGCAGTCCACTCTCTGGAAACACCATATATTTT

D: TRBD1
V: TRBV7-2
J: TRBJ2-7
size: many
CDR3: CASSGWDRGKAEQYF
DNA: TGTGCCAGCAGCGGATGGGACAGGGGTAAGGCCGAGCAGTACTTC

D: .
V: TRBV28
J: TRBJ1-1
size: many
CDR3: CATGRNTEAFF
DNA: TGTGCCACTGGGAGGAACACTGAAGCTTTCTTT

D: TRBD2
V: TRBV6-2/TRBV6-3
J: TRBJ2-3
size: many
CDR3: CASSYSGSSGEDTQYF
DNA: TGTGCCAGCAGCTATTCGGGGTCTAGCGGGGAAGATACGCAGTATTTT

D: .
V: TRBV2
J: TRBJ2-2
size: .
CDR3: CASILVLTGELFF
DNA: TGTGCCAGCATCTTGGTACTCACCGGGGAGCTGTTTTTT

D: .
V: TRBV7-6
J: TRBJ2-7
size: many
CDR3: CASSSTTSDEQYF
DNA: TGTGCCAGCAGCTCGACAACTAGTGACGAGCAGTACTTC

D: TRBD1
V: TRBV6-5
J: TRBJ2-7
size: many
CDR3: CASTTGQGTNEQYF
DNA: TGTGCCAGCACTACCGGACAGGGGACCAACGAGCAGTACTTC

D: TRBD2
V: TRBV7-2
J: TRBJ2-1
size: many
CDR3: CASSSISGPPYNEQFF
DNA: TGTGCCAGCAGCTCAATTAGCGGGCCCCCCTACAATGAGCAGTTCTTC

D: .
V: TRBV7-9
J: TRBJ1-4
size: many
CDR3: CASSFPLEKLFF
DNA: TGTGCCAGCAGCTTCCCTCTGGAAAAACTGTTTTTT

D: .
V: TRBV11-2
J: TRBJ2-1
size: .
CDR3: CASRAVSYYNEKFF
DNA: TGTGCCAGCAGGGCGGTTAGCTACTACAATGAGAAGTTCTTC

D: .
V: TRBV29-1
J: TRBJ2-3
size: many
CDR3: CSFHGPLAGPHRTDTQYF
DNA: TGCAGCTTCCACGGCCCCCTTGCGGGGCCCCATCGCACAGATACGCAGTATTTT

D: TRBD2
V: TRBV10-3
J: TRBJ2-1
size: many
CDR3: CAIRALAGDYNEQFF
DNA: TGTGCCATCAGAGCACTAGCGGGGGACTACAATGAGCAGTTCTTC

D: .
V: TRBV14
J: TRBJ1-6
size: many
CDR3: CASSQTGRADSPLHF
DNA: TGTGCCAGCAGCCAAACAGGGCGGGCGGATTCACCCCTCCACTTT

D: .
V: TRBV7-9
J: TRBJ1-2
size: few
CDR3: CAITAPLGGLNYGYTF
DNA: TGTGCCATCACAGCTCCCCTCGGGGGCCTTAACTATGGCTACACCTTC

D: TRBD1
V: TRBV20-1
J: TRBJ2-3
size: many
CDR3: CSARAGQGNTDTQYF
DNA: TGCAGTGCTAGAGCGGGACAGGGGAACACAGATACGCAGTATTTT

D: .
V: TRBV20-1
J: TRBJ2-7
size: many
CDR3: CSAQSPSTYEQYF
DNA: TGCAGTGCGCAGTCACCTTCAACCTACGAGCAGTACTTC

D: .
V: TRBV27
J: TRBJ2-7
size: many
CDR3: CASSLMRGAGEQYF
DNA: TGTGCCAGCAGTTTAATGAGGGGGGCCGGCGAGCAGTACTTC

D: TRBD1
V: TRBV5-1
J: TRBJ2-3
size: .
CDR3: CASRQQGFSTDTQYF
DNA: TGCGCCAGCAGACAACAGGGGTTTAGCACAGATACGCAGTATTTT

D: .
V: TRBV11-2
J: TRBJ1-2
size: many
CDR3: CASSPLGWYQAGSYGYTF
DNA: TGTGCCAGCAGCCCTCTCGGATGGTACCAAGCGGGTTCCTATGGCTACACCTTC

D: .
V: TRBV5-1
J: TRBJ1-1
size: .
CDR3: CASSPQGDWYYNTEAFF
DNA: TGCGCCAGCAGCCCGCAAGGTGACTGGTACTACAACACTGAAGCTTTCTTT

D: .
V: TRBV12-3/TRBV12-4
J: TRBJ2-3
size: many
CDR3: CASSLVVSPQYF
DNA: TGTGCCAGCAGTTTAGTCGTCTCTCCGCAGTATTTT

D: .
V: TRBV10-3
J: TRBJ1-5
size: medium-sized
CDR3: CAISDGQSSDQPQHF
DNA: TGTGCCATCAGTGATGGACAGTCTAGCGATCAGCCCCAGCATTTT

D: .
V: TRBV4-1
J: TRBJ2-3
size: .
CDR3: CASSQVGVTQYF
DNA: TGCGCCAGCAGCCAAGTAGGGGTTACGCAGTATTTT

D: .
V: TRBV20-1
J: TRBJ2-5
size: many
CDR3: CSAIRTVEDAQYF
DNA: TGCAGTGCTATTAGGACAGTGGAAGACGCCCAGTACTTC

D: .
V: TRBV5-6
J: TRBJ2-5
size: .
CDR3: CASSLETGAGEIQYF
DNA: TGTGCCAGCAGCTTGGAGACAGGGGCGGGGGAGATCCAGTACTTC

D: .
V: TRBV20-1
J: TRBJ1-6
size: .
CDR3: CSAWTSSYNSPIHF
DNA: TGCAGTGCCTGGACGAGCTCCTATAATTCACCCATCCACTTT

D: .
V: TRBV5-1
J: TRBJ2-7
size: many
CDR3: CASSLEGVEQYF
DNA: TGCGCCAGCAGCTTGGAAGGAGTAGAGCAGTACTTC

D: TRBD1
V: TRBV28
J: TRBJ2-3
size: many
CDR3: CASSSPGQSTDTQYF
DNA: TGTGCCAGCAGTTCGCCGGGACAGAGCACAGATACGCAGTATTTT

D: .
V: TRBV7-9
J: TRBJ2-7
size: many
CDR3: CASSLGRGFYEQYF
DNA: TGTGCCAGCAGCTTAGGTAGAGGGTTCTACGAGCAGTACTTC

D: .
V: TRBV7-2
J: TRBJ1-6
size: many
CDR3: CASSGGTATNSPLHF
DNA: TGTGCCAGCAGCGGGGGAACCGCGACTAATTCACCCCTCCACTTT

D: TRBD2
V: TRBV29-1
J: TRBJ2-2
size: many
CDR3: CSALSERGGLYTTGELFF
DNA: TGCAGCGCTTTAAGTGAGCGGGGGGGCCTGTATACCACCGGGGAGCTGTTTTTT

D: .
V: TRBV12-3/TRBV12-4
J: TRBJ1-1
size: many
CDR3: CASTFLGPNTEAFF
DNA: TGTGCCAGCACCTTCTTGGGCCCGAACACTGAAGCTTTCTTT

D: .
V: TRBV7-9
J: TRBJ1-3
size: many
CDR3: CASTPTGTSSGNTIYF
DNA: TGTGCCAGCACCCCAACCGGGACGTCCTCTGGAAACACCATATATTTT

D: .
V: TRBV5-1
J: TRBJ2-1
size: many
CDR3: CASNLNDNEQFF
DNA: TGCGCCAGCAACTTGAATGACAATGAGCAGTTCTTC

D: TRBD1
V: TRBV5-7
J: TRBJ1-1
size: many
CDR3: CASSHDRGAMKNTEAFF
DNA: TGTGCCAGCAGCCATGACAGGGGGGCTATGAAGAACACTGAAGCTTTCTTT

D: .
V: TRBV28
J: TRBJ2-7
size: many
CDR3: CASTHTYEQYF
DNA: TGTGCCAGCACGCACACCTACGAGCAGTACTTC

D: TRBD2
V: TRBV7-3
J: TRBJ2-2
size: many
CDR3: CASSLGRGGNTGELFF
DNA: TGTGCCAGCAGCTTAGGTCGCGGGGGAAACACCGGGGAGCTGTTTTTT

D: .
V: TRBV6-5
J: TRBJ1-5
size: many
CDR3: CASSLQGSNQPQHF
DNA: TGTGCCAGCAGCCTACAGGGTAGCAATCAGCCCCAGCATTTT

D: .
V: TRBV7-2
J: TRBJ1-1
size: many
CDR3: CASSLRREGTEAFF
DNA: TGTGCCAGCAGCTTACGCCGTGAGGGTACTGAAGCTTTCTTT

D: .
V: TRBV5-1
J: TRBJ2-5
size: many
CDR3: CASSLGQVQETQYF
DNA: TGCGCCAGCAGCTTGGGACAGGTACAAGAGACCCAGTACTTC

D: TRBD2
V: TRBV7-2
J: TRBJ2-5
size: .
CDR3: CANSLAASGWETQYF
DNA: TGTGCCAACAGCTTAGCCGCTAGCGGTTGGGAGACACAGTACTTC

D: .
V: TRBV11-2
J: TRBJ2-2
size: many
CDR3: CASSLDLAITGELFF
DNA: TGTGCCAGCAGCTTAGATCTAGCGATAACCGGGGAGCTGTTTTTT

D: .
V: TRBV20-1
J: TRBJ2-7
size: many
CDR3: CSALQGVIYEQYF
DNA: TGCAGTGCTCTACAGGGTGTAATCTACGAGCAGTACTTC

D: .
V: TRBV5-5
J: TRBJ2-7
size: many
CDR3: CASSPEGYEQYF
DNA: TGTGCCAGCAGCCCGGAGGGCTACGAGCAGTACTTC

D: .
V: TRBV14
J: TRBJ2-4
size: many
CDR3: CASSQEEGMTAKNIQYF
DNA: TGTGCCAGCAGCCAAGAGGAAGGGATGACGGCCAAAAACATTCAGTACTTC

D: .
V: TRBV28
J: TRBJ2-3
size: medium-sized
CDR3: CASRPQAADTQYF
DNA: TGTGCCAGCAGACCACAGGCGGCGGATACGCAGTATTTT

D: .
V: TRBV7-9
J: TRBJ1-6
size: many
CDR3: CASSERGFQGSPLHF
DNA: TGTGCCAGCAGCGAGCGGGGTTTCCAAGGTTCACCCCTCCACTTT

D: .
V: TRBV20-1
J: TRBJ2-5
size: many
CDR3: CSAFLWKETQYF
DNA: TGCAGTGCTTTCCTATGGAAGGAGACCCAGTACTTC